This T cell receptor (beta chain) was sequenced during a study of blood T cells in healthy people across ages. Notes on the study in general: Getting older went along with TCR beta diversity per million T cells dropping roughly linearly. Percentage of naive T cells showed a strong correlation with TCR beta diversity.

CDR3 length: 12 residues. The V and J ends lost 8 bases and 1 base, in that order; junction bases with no gene match: 3. Germline lookup yields CDR1 SQVTM and CDR2 ANQGSEA. With regard to this clonotype: Antigen: not known.

Primers used in a second PCR of about 7 to 12 cycles were a sample-barcoded 5' primer and a J-beta primer mix. TCRdb re-called the 5' RACE reads with MiXCR, one entry per CDR3 protein. The table includes 800,000 to 950,000 distinct CDR3 sequences, roughly 48% detected once. The TCR originated in a young man in good health. Material for sequencing was blood. The V gene is TRBV29-1, the J gene TRBJ2-3, with 7 bases aligning to TRBD2. The CDR3 is CSTSDGTDTQYF. As DNA, the CDR3 is TGCAGCACTAGCGACGGCACAGATACGCAGTATTTT.